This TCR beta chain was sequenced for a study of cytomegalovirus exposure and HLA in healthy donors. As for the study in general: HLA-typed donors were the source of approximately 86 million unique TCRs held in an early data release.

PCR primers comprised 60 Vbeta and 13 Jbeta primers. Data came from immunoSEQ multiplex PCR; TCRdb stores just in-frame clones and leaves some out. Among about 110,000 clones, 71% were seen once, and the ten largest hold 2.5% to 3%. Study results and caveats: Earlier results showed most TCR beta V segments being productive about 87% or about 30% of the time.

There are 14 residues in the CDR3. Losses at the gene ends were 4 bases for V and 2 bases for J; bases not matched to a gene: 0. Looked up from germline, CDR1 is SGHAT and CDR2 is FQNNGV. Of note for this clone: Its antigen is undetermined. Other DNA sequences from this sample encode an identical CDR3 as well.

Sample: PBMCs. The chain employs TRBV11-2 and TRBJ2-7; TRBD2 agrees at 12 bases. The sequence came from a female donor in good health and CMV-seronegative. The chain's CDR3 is CASSSSGGAYEQYF. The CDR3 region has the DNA TGTGCCAGCAGCTCTAGCGGGGGGGCCTACGAGCAGTACTTC.